A single sample gave rise to the 3 T cell receptor beta chains below, sequenced in a study of PD-1 blockade in classical Hodgkin lymphoma. Assay: immunoSEQ multiplex PCR; the TCRdb copy retains only in-frame clones and omits some. The data contain 90,000 to 130,000 clones, 80% to 90% of them singletons. Every patient had relapsed following autologous stem cell transplantation, and cohorts differed in brentuximab vedotin exposure. The starting material was peripheral blood mononuclear cells (PBMCs), obtained before the second cycle of nivolumab. Receptors were obtained from a human donor with classical Hodgkin lymphoma.

This clone has only one observation. This rearrangement joins TRBV5-4 to TRBJ1-2, with TRBD1 matching 11 bases. The CDR3 totals 15 residues. V shed 4 bases and J 3 bases; nucleotides not matched to a gene: 5. Germline V gene sequence: CDR1 SGHNT, CDR2 YYREEE (reference sequence). CDR3 loop: CASSPRTGGDYGYTF. The CDR3 DNA is TGTGCCAGCAGCCCGCGGACAGGGGGCGACTATGGCTACACCTTC.

This clone is categorized as medium-sized. The chain recombines TRBV4-1 with TRBJ2-1; possibly TRBD2 for D (6 bases). Germline values: CDR1 MGHRA, CDR2 YSYEKL. The CDR3 is 14 residues long. V was cut by 6 bases and J by 9 bases, with 18 bases left in between. The CDR3 is CASSYGTQKGEQFF. The CDR3 DNA reads as TGCGCCAGCAGTTACGGGACTCAGAAAGGTGAGCAGTTCTTC.

The gene calls are TRBV27 and TRBJ2-2; D possibly corresponds to TRBD2 (6 bases). CDR1 MNHEY and CDR2 SMNVEV come from the germline V gene (reference sequence). Trimming took off 4 bases at V and 4 bases at J, with 13 bases between the two ends. The CDR3 loop spans 15 amino acids. CDR3 in DNA: TGTGCCAGCAGTTCCAACCAGGGAGGCACCGGGGAGCTGTTTTTT. It specifies CASSSNQGGTGELFF.